This T cell receptor (beta chain) was documented in a study of shared clonotypes between healthy human individuals. On the study more broadly: Per donor, CD8 memory used one plate, CD8 naive used two, CD4 memory used three and CD4 naive used three.

Here immunoSEQ multiplex PCR was the method, and the copy in TCRdb shows in-frame clones only, minus some. This sample yields 1,400,000 or so clones, of which 97% to 99% are seen a single time; 0.36% belongs to the top ten. Trimming took off 7 bases at V and 2 bases at J, with 5 bases between the two ends. The CDR3 sequence is 11 residues long. Per the germline V gene, CDR1 is MNHNY and CDR2 is SVGAGI (reference sequence). This clone was seen once. Its cognate antigen is unknown. Study-wide results and limits: Between several donors, naive CD4 clonotypes were shared at a level of about 5%. Depth of sequencing was expected to influence donor clonotype sharing.

Sequencing was carried out using naive CD4+ T cells sorted from blood. Noted subset: CD45RA+ positively selected. This chain links TRBV6-6 with TRBJ1-2, with a weak D call TRBD1 (5 bases). This clonotype was sampled from a man aged 25 to 45 in good health. CDR3 loop: CASTGNYGYTF. CDR3 coding DNA: TGTGCCAGCACAGGGAACTATGGCTACACCTTC.